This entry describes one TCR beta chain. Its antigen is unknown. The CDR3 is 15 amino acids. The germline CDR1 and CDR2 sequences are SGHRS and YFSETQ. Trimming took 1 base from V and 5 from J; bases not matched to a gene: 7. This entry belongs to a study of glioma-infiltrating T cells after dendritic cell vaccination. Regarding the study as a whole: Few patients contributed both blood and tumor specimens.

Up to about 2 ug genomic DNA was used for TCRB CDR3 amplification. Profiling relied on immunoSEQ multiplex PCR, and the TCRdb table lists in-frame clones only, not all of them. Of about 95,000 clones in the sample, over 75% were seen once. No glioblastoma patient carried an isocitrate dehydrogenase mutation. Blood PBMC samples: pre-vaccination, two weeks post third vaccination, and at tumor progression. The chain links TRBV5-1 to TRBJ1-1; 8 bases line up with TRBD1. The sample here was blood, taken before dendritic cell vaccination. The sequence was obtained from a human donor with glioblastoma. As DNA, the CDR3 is TGCGCCAGCAGCTTGCCCACAGGGGGGGGGACTGAAGCTTTCTTT. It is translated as CASSLPTGGGTEAFF.